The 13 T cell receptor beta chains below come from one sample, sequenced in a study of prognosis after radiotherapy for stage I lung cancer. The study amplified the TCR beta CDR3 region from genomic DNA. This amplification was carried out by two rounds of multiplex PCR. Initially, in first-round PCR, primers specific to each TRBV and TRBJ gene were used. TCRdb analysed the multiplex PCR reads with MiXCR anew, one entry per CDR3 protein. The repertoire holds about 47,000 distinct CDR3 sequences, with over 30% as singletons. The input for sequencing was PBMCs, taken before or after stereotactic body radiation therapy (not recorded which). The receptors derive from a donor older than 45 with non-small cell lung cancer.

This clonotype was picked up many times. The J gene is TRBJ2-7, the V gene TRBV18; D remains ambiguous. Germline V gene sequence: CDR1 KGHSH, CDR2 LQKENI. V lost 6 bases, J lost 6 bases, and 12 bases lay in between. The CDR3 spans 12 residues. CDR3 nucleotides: TGTGCCAGCTCCCTAGACTTACGCGAGCAGTACTTC. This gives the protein CASSLDLREQYF.

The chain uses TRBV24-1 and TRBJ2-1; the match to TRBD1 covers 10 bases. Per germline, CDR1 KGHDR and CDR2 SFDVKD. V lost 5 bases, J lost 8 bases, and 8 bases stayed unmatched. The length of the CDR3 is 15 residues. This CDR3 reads CATSGPGTGVDEQFF. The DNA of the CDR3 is TGTGCCACCAGTGGACCCGGGACAGGGGTGGATGAGCAGTTCTTC.

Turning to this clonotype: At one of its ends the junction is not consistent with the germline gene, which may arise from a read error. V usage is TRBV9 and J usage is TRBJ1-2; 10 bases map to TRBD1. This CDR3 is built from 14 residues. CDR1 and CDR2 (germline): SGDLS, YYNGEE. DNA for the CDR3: TGTGCCAGCAGAGTGGGACAGGGGAACTATGGATACACCTTC. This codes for CASRVGQGNYGYTF.

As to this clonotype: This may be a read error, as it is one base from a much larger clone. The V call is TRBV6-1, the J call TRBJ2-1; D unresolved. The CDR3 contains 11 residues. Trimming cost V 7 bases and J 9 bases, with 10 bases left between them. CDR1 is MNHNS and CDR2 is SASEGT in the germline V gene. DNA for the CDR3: TGTGCCAGCATCCCTCTTCGTGAGCAGTTCTTC. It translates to CASIPLREQFF.

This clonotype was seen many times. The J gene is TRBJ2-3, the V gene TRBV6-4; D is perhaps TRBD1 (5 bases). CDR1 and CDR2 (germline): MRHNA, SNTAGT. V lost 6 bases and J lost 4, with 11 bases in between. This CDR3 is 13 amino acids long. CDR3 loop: CASRGRQADTQYF. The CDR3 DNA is TGTGCCAGCAGGGGGCGTCAGGCAGATACGCAGTATTTT.

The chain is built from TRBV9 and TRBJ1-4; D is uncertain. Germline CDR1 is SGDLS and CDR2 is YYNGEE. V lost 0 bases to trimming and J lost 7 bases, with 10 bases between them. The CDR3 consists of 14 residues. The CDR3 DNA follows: TGTGCCAGCAGCGTAGACCCAGAGGGTGAAAAACTGTTTTTT. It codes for CASSVDPEGEKLFF.

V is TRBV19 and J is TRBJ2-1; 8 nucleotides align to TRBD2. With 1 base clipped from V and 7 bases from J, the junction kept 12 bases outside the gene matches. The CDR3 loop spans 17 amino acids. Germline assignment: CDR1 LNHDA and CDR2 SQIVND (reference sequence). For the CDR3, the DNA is TGTGCCAGTAGTATAGTTTTTCGAGCGGGAGCCGTTAATGAGCAGTTCTTC. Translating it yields CASSIVFRAGAVNEQFF. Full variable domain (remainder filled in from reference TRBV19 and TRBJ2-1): DGGITQSPKYLFRKEGQNVTLSCEQNLNHDAMYWYRQDPGQGLRLIYYSQIVNDFQKGDIAEGYSVSREKKESFPLTVTSAQKNPTAFYLCASSIVFRAGAVNEQFFGPGTRLTVL.

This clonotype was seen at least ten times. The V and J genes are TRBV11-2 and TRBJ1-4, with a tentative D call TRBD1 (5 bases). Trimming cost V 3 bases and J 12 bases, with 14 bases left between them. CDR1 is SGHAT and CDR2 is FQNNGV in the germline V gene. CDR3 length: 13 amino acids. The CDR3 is CASSLQLGTQLFF. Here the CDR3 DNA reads TGTGCCAGCAGCTTGCAATTGGGGACCCAACTGTTTTTT.

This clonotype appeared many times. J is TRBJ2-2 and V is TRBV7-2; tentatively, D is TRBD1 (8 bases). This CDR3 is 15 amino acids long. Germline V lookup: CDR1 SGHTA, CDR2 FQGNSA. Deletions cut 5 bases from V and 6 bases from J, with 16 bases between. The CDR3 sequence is CASSISGGQAGELFF. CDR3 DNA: TGTGCCAGCAGCATATCGGGGGGACAGGCCGGGGAGCTGTTTTTT.

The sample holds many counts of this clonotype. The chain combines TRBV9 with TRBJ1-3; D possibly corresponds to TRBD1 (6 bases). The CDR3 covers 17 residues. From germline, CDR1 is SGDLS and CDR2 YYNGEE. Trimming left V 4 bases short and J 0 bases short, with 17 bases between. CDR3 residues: CASSPQMTGTSGNTIYF. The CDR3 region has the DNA TGTGCCAGCAGCCCCCAGATGACAGGCACCTCTGGAAACACCATATATTTT.

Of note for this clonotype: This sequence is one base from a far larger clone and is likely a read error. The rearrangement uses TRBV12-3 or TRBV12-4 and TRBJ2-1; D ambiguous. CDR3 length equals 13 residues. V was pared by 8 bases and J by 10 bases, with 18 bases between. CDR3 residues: CASASSGRYEQFF. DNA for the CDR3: TGTGCCAGCGCATCTAGTGGGCGCTACGAGCAGTTCTTC.

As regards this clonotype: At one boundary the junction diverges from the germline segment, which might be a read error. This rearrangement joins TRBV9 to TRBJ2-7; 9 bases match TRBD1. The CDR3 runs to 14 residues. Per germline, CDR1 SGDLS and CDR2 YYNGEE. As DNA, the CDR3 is TGTGCCCGCAGCCCCGGGACAGGGAACAACGAGCAGTACTTC. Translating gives CARSPGTGNNEQYF.

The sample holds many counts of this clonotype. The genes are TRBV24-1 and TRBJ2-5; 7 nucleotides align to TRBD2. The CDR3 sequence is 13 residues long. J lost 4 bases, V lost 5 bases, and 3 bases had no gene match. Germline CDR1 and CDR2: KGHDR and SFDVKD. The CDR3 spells CATSVSGGETQYF. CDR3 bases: TGTGCCACCAGTGTTTCGGGGGGAGAGACCCAGTACTTC.